Presented here are 11 T cell receptor beta chains from one specimen sequenced in a study of Ad26.COV2.S vaccination and SARS-CoV-2 variants. Profiled with immunoSEQ multiplex PCR; TCRdb holds only in-frame clones, not every one. This table holds about 410,000 clones, around nine tenths found once. The treatment denotes: some 20 received Ad26.COV2.S at low or high dose, single or two shots; 5 received placebo; per-sample allocation not given. Material that was analyzed had been drawn on day 63 after the first vaccine or placebo injection. The sample was peripheral blood, taken in a trial of Ad26.COV2.S vaccine versus placebo. These receptors were obtained from a person between 18 and 60 years old who received the Ad26.COV2.S COVID-19 vaccine or a placebo.

This clone was seen once. This rearrangement joins TRBV27 to TRBJ2-3, with no clear D. The V gene's germline CDR1 is MNHEY and CDR2 SMNVEV (reference sequence). This CDR3 is built from 10 residues. V was shortened by 4 bases and J by 6 bases, with 2 bases between the two germline ends. The CDR3 spells CASSSDTQYF. The DNA of the CDR3 is TGTGCCAGCAGTTCGGATACGCAGTATTTT.

This clone appeared once. J is TRBJ1-1 and V is TRBV28, with TRBD1 matching 8 bases. The trim removed 5 bases at V and 9 bases at J, leaving 8 bases unmatched. The germline CDR1 and CDR2 sequences are MDHEN and SYDVKM. This CDR3 contains 13 residues. The CDR3 sequence: CASSLPYRGKAFF. The CDR3 coding sequence is TGTGCCAGCAGTCTTCCCTACAGGGGGAAAGCTTTCTTT. The entire variable domain, with the rest obtained from reference TRBV28 and TRBJ1-1, is as follows: DVKVTQSSRYLVKRTGEKVFLECVQDMDHENMFWYRQDPGLGLRLIYFSYDVKMKEKGDIPEGYSVSREKKERFSLILESASTNQTSMYLCASSLPYRGKAFFGQGTRLTVV.

This clone appeared once. The V and J genes are TRBV6-1 and TRBJ2-4; TRBD1 aligns across 7 bases. Germline CDR1 is MNHNS and CDR2 is SASEGT. The ends lost 4 bases at V and 0 bases at J; junction bases unmatched: 9. The CDR3 spans 17 residues. CDR3 nucleotides: TGTGCCAGCAGTGCATTTTTGACAGGGCTAGCCAAAAACATTCAGTACTTC. Protein sequence: CASSAFLTGLAKNIQYF.

This rearrangement joins TRBV6-1 to TRBJ2-1, with no clear D. Trimming removed 2 bases from V and 13 bases from J, with 21 bases in between. The germline gives CDR1 MNHNS, CDR2 SASEGT. The CDR3 is 15 amino acids. Here the CDR3 DNA reads TGTGCCAGCAGTGAAAGGCTAGTTTGGACCACGTTTCAGTTCTTC. Amino acid sequence: CASSERLVWTTFQFF.

The chain carries TRBV28 and TRBJ2-2; 8 nucleotides line up with TRBD2. CDR1 is MDHEN, CDR2 SYDVKM, per germline. The junction had 7 bases not matched to a gene; V was cut back by 2 bases and J by 5 bases. The CDR3 contains 16 residues. The DNA for the CDR3 is TGTGCCAGCAGTTTAAGGGCGGGAGGAAAAACCGGGGAGCTGTTTTTT. Amino acids: CASSLRAGGKTGELFF. The full variable domain, with the rest looked up from reference TRBV28 and TRBJ2-2, is DVKVTQSSRYLVKRTGEKVFLECVQDMDHENMFWYRQDPGLGLRLIYFSYDVKMKEKGDIPEGYSVSREKKERFSLILESASTNQTSMYLCASSLRAGGKTGELFFGEGSRLTVL.

This clone came up once. The V gene is TRBV28, the J gene TRBJ2-2; 7 bases line up with TRBD1. Per the germline V gene, CDR1 is MDHEN and CDR2 is SYDVKM. V was pared by 3 bases and J by 3 bases, with 1 base of the junction left unmatched. CDR3 length: 14 amino acids. The CDR3 here is CASSFQGDTGELFF. The CDR3 region has the DNA TGTGCCAGCAGTTTCCAGGGGGACACCGGGGAGCTGTTTTTT.

The CDR3 region is CASSLPGQGADTEAFF. The CDR3 DNA follows: TGTGCCAGCAGCCTGCCAGGACAGGGGGCGGACACTGAAGCTTTCTTT. The chain recombines TRBV7-9 with TRBJ1-1, with TRBD1 identical over 11 bases. This CDR3 comprises 16 residues. Germline loops: CDR1 SEHNR, CDR2 FQNEAQ (reference sequence). J gave up 3 bases and V 5 bases, and 8 bases lay outside the gene matches.

The rearrangement joins TRBV6-5 to TRBJ1-4; D possibly corresponds to TRBD1 (5 bases). This CDR3 has 15 residues. CDR1 and CDR2 (germline): MNHEY, SVGAGI. The V end lost 8 bases, the J end lost 3 bases, and 16 bases lay between the germline ends. CDR3 nucleotides: TGTGCCAGCTGGCCAGGGATCTATCCTAATGAAAAACTGTTTTTT. This codes for CASWPGIYPNEKLFF.

The rearrangement links TRBV19 to TRBJ2-2, with unresolved D. The CDR3 is 14 amino acids. Per germline, CDR1 LNHDA and CDR2 SQIVND (reference sequence). Trimming cost V 5 bases and J 7 bases, with 14 bases left between them. The CDR3 protein is CASSQNRGSGELFF. CDR3 sequence (DNA): TGTGCCAGTAGTCAAAACCGCGGTAGCGGGGAGCTGTTTTTT.

This clone appeared once. V usage is TRBV11-2 and J usage is TRBJ1-1; 7 bases agree with TRBD1. Germline V gives CDR1 SGHAT, CDR2 FQNNGV. With V trimmed by 6 bases and J by 0 bases, 1 base remained unmatched. This CDR3 contains 13 residues. CDR3 DNA: TGTGCCAGCAGGGGACAGTTGAACACTGAAGCTTTCTTT. Its translation is CASRGQLNTEAFF.

The chain couples TRBV2 to TRBJ2-7; 11 positions match TRBD2. This CDR3 has 15 residues. CDR1 and CDR2 from the germline V gene are SNHLY and FYNNEI. J was trimmed by 7 bases and V by 2 bases; bases with no gene match: 7. As DNA, the CDR3 is TGTGCCAGCAGTGAATCACTAGCGGGAGCGGGGGAGCAGTACTTC. This sequence encodes CASSESLAGAGEQYF.